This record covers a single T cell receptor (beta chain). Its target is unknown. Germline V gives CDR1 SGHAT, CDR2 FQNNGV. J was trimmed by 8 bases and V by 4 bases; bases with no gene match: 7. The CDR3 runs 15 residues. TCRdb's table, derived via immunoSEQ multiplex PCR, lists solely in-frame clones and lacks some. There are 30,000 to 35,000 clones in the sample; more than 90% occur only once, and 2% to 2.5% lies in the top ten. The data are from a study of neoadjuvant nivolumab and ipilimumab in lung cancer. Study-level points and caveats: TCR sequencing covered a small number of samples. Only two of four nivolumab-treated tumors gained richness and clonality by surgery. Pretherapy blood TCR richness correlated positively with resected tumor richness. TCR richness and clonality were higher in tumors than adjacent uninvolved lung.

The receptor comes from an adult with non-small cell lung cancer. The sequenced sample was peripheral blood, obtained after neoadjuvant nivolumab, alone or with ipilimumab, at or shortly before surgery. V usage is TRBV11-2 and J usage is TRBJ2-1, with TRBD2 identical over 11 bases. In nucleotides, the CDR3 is TGTGCCAGCAGCTCAATTAGCGGGAGGGGGCATGAGCAGTTCTTC. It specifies CASSSISGRGHEQFF.